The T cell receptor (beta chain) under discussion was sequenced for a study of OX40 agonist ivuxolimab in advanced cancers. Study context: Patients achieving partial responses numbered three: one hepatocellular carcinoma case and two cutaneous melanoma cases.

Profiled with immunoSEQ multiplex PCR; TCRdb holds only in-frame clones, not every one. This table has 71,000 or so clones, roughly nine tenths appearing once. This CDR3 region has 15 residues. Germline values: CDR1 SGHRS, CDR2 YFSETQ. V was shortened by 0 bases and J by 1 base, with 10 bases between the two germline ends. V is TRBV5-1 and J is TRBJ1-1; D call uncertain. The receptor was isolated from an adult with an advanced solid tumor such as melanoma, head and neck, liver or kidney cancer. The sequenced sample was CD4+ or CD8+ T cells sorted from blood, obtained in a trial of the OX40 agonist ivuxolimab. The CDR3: CASSLGLRRNTEAFF. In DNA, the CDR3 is TGCGCCAGCAGCTTGGGACTTAGGAGGAACACTGAAGCTTTCTTT.